Reported below is one TCR beta chain. Its antigen target is currently unknown. Base qualities were left out, and no much larger clone turns up one base away. The library was prepared using 5' RACE. The data were produced on an Illumina HiSeq 2500. The second PCR ran for roughly 7 to 11 cycles and used a J-beta primer mix along with a sample-barcoded 5' primer. A template-switch 5' adaptor carrying 12 random nucleotides introduced a unique molecular identifier onto each TCR beta cDNA molecule. Each sample yielded at least 3 million CDR3-containing paired-end reads. The Mint cDNA synthesis kit, primed by a TRBC-specific oligonucleotide, was used to synthesize first-strand cDNA from all RNA. Following uracil-DNA glycosylase treatment, all cDNA underwent a first 18-cycle PCR with the universal primers M1SS and BC2_uni_R. The authors' pipeline ran thus. Each sample was normalized by randomly selecting 1 million high-quality reads, each carrying a distinct molecular identifier. Instead of being binned into consensus sequences, reads that shared molecular identifiers were thrown out. CDR3 identification, clonotype clustering and error correction used MiTCR with a Q25 quality threshold and the strictest error-elimination algorithm. A nonparametric unseen species model with Euler transformation was used to estimate a lower bound on total TCR beta diversity. TCRdb handled the public reads itself, with Q25 trimming in fastp and clone calling in MiXCR, and kept productive beta chains. A single entry per CDR3 protein holds the most common genes and DNA from its merged rows. TCRdb, rather than the study authors, made the V and J calls. This sample has hundreds of thousands of distinct CDR3 sequences in its table, and more than 20% of those were observed once. Of the sample, roughly 3.4% is held by the ten largest clones.

The data are from a study of blood T cells in healthy people across ages (dated by TCRdb to the mid-2010s). Some background on the complete study: In model experiments, template switching captured roughly one uniquely barcoded TCR beta cDNA molecule for every two T cells. To track age-related changes in TCR beta repertoire diversity, the study relied on deep sequencing normalized with unique cDNA molecular identifiers. Donors were grouped into four age groups: young (average approximately 15 years), middle-aged (about 38), aged (over 55) and long-lived (approximately 81). To avoid experimental bias, donors of different ages were randomly spread across the sequencing lanes. Using the same blood draw, the study looked at two additional independent replicas of 1 million unique cDNA reads for two donors, one aged 18 to 30 and the other aged 80 or older.

Overall results and qualifications from the work: The percentage of naive T cells measured by flow cytometry correlated strongly with observed TCR beta diversity. The long-lived group showed more naive CD4+ T cells, fewer expanded clones and increased TCR diversity than the aged group, suggesting age selection. As age increased, observed TCR beta diversity per million T cells dropped in a roughly linear way, and a significant reduction was already evident by age roughly 36. Because donor CMV infection status was unknown, age-related changes in expanded clonotypes were potentially confounded. Total diversity estimates from one million sequenced T cells were considered lower bounds and underestimates. Bulk unsorted PBMC profiling prevented conclusive comparison of naive and antigen-experienced compartments.

The cysteine opens and the phenylalanine closes a CDR3 of 15 amino acids. Only the CDR3 part of the read is kept: 45 bases, read in frame from the first base. As encoded in the germline V gene, CDR1 is MGHDK while CDR2 is SYGVNS. The germline ends are 14 bases apart after V is trimmed by 3 bases and J by 6 bases. The donors were around 39 Caucasian individuals from Russia, aged 6 to 90 years, who were systemically healthy. Ten milliliters of peripheral blood were drawn from each donor into EDTA-treated Vacutainer tubes. Ficoll-Paque density-gradient centrifugation was used to isolate PBMCs, with at least 6.5 million per sample. Trizol reagent was used to extract total RNA from the PBMCs, yielding at least 5.5 micrograms per sample. The percentages of naive CD45RAhigh/CD27high T cells were determined by flow cytometry on a PBMC aliquot from every donor.

This receptor was identified in a man between 70 and 80 years old in good health. Recombination joined TRBV25-1 with TRBJ1-4, and the D gene may be TRBD1, 5 bases matching. The sample comprised blood. The CDR3 here reads CASSDPQGLDEKLFF. The DNA sequence is as follows: TGTGCCAGCAGTGATCCGCAGGGTTTGGATGAAAAACTGTTTTTT.